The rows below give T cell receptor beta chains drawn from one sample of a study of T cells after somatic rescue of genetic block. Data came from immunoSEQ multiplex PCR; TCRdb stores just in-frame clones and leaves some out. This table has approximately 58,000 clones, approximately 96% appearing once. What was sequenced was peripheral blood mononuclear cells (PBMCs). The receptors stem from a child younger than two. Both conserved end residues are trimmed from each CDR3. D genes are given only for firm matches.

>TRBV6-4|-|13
ASSDLRYSNQPQH
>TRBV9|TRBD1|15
ASSPRQGARGTGELF
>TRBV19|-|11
ASSLDSSYEQY
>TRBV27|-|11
ASSLRGSYEQY
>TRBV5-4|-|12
ASSWGGGYNEQF
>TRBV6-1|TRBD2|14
ASSVLSGDNTGELF
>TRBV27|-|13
ASSPRLRLSDTQY
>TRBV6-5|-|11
AIARGTFSEQY
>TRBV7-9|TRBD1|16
ASSLYRGRTGGYNEQF
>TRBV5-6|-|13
ASSLFMTGNQPQH
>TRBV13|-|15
ASSRRLDGENSYEQY
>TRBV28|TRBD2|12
ASSFLAGSYEQY
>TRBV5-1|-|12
ASRLVLSTDTQY
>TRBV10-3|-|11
AIKGTLNTEAF
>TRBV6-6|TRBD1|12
ASTGQGRGNTIY
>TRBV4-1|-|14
ASSQDPLAYYNEQF
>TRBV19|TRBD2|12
ASSIFSGRSEQY
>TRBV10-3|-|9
AIREGGEAF
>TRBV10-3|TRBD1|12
AIRQGEVVGELF
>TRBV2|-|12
ASSEVAAYNEQF
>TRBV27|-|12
ASSLVPGYEKLF
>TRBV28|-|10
ASSLLTDTQY
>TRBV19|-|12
ASSIAGYLYEQY
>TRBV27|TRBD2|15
ASSLSSGRAFTDTQY
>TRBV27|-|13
ASSPQSGSYNEQF
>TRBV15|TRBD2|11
ATSRDRRRERF
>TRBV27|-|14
ASSLWGRPLFGELF
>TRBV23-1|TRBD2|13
ASSQSGGSTDTQY
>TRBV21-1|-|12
ASSKAGAYNEQF
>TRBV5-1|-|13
ASSPGARGTDTQY
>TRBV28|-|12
ASSFVAGTDTQY
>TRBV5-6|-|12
ASEGGRRNTEAF
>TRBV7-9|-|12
ASSLMQPSTEAF
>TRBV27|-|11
ASSLSRGYEQY
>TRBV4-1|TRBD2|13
ASSRSGTGTDTQY
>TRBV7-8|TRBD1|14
ASSLVAGGSNQPQH
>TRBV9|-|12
ASSVESGAYEQY
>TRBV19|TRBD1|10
ASRTGGAEAF
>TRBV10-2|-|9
ASRLVYEQY
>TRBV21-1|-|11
ASMGQGFYEQY
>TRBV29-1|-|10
SVERSPYEQY
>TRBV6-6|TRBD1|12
ASSFGQGNEKLF
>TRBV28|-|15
ASTSPVGAEVGTEAF
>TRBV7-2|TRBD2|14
ASSLERIAGVDTQY
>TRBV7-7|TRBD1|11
ASSLGDSYEQY
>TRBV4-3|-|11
ASSQDLGNEQF
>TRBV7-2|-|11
ASSLGQNTEAF
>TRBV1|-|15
TSSQDGLAANTGELF
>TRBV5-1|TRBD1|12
ASSHGQEVYGYT